This T cell receptor beta chain is from a study of cytotoxic CD8 clonotypes in ibrutinib-treated CLL. TCRdb's copy holds only in-frame clones and misses some; the assay was immunoSEQ multiplex PCR. The data contain just over 65,000 clones, approximately 70% of them singletons. The ends lost 4 bases at V and 1 base at J; junction bases unmatched: 8. Per germline, CDR1 SGHNT and CDR2 YYREEE (reference sequence). The CDR3 loop spans 15 amino acids. Genomic DNA (roughly 1.8 micrograms) was obtained from cryopreserved PBMCs for construction of TCR beta libraries. The sample consisted of PBMCs, taken after 12 months of ibrutinib treatment. The chain combines TRBV5-4 with TRBJ2-7; the match to TRBD1 covers 7 bases. The receptor comes from a human donor with chronic lymphocytic leukemia. CDR3 in amino acids: CASSSERGLSYEQYF. The CDR3 nucleotides read TGTGCCAGCAGCAGCGAGAGGGGGCTTTCCTACGAGCAGTACTTC.